This record looks at one T cell receptor beta chain sequence and its context. Original data processing: Amplified reference gene primers provided the basis for estimating nucleated cell counts. Only in-frame clones appear in the TCRdb table, and some are missing; sequencing was by immunoSEQ multiplex PCR. That table gives V, J and clone size, and the DNA gave D and trimming. The table lists under 250,000 clones, 86% of them singletons. These data belong to a study of blood T cell repertoires in COVID-19. Overall study context: Sites across the United States, Italy and Spain contributed samples from acute and convalescent COVID-19. T cells, B-cell-depleted T cells, or PBMCs provided the cDNA or gDNA that served as material.

Deletions cut 8 bases from V and 1 base from J, with 15 bases between. CDR3 length: 14 amino acids. The V gene's germline CDR1 is SGHRS and CDR2 YFSETQ. The sequence came from a man older than 75 with acute or convalescent COVID-19. Sequencing was carried out using peripheral blood. The rearrangement joins TRBV5-1 to TRBJ1-1; TRBD1 is a possible D gene (5 bases). Here the CDR3 reads CASRYTQGNTEAFF. The CDR3 DNA is TGCGCCAGTCGATACACTCAGGGGAACACTGAAGCTTTCTTT.